What follows describes a single T cell receptor beta chain. There is no known antigen for this receptor. No clone much larger than this one lies a single base away; base qualities are absent. Library preparation employed the immunoSEQ multiplex PCR assay. For the multiplex PCR, a mixture combining 60 forward primers for TCR Vbeta segments and 13 reverse primers for TCR Jbeta segments was used. The CDR3 region of rearranged TCR beta genes was amplified from genomic DNA by a multiplex PCR assay. The amplified TCR beta libraries were sequenced on the Illumina HiSeq System as 87-base-pair reads. In the paper's pipeline: A later analysis counted approximately 76 million unique TCR beta chains across the 500 to 850 repertoires, and about 10 million of these chains were shared by at least two donors. Raw reads were error-corrected and collapsed into unique sequences by a nearest-neighbor algorithm in which closely related sequences were merged to remove PCR and sequencing errors. Alignment of CDR3 sequences to IMGT reference sequences was used to assign V, D and J gene segments. For a sequence to be retained, a match of at least six nucleotides to both a V gene segment and a J gene segment was required. A rearrangement counted as productive if the CDR3 had no stop codons and remained in frame with V and J, and every other rearrangement counted as non-productive. CDR3 was defined by IMGT convention, running from the second conserved V-encoded cysteine to the conserved J-encoded phenylalanine. In an earlier analysis of approximately 500 of the donors, sequences lacking an unambiguous match to a single V gene segment were excluded. An earlier analysis of just under 600 of the donors called V segments functional above 56.7% productive rearrangements and segregating when the between-donor standard deviation exceeded 5%. A statistical classification framework was developed to diagnose cytomegalovirus status using the catalog of TCR beta chain sequences. A later analysis assigned V and J genes by comparing TCR nucleotide sequences with IMGT/GENE-DB human TR gene sequences. The TCRdist pipeline was used in a later analysis to assign CDR3 sequences and most-parsimonious VDJ recombination scenarios. In a later analysis, every TCR beta chain was defined by the combination of its CDR3 amino acid sequence and its V-gene family, and reads without a unique V-gene family were dropped. To address suspected cross-contamination and a sequencing artifact, a later analysis removed around 590 highly shared, low-generation-probability nucleotide sequences. In a later analysis, a clonal expansion index was calculated for each public chain from normalized within-repertoire ranks of inferred template counts. Generation probabilities in a later analysis came from a VDJ recombination model fitted to out-of-frame rearrangements, and those results were checked against IGoR. Hypergeometric tests were used in a later analysis to score TCR-TCR, TCR-HLA and TCR-CMV co-occurrence, with a repertoire-size bias correction applied to the TCR pairs. False discovery rates were estimated in a later analysis by permuting HLA or CMV assignments 20 times. In a later analysis, co-occurring TCRs were grouped with DBSCAN, and TCRdist sequence similarity was added when clustering was performed within HLA-allele-positive subsets. For co-occurrence clustering, repertoires with fewer than 30,000 or more than 120,000 public chains were excluded, along with 4 to 6 repertoires with anomalous nucleotide sharing. TCRdb took over this immuneACCESS table, retaining in-frame rearrangements with V and J assigned. Such tables are incomplete; in checked studies, under half of the missing clones stem from an unresolved V gene, and the remainder is unexplained. D and trimming were read from the DNA, whereas the V and J calls and clone size are those reported in that table. For this sample the table gives around 130,000 clones, of which around three quarters were detected only once. The top ten clonotypes cover around 1.8% of the sample.

Between the V and J ends, shortened by 5 bases and 8 bases respectively, the junction contains 15 bases. From the cysteine through the phenylalanine, the CDR3 covers 13 amino acids. The sequence is cut down to CDR3 DNA, 39 bases in frame from base 1. Sequences MNHEY (CDR1) and SVGAGI (CDR2) are obtained from the germline V gene. This record belongs to a study of cytomegalovirus exposure and HLA in healthy donors (dated by TCRdb to the late 2010s). With regard to the full study: According to an earlier analysis of several hundred of the donors, some 170 million T cells yielded some 110 million unique TCR beta sequences and around 300 Gb of sequence data. Rather than using new phenotypic data, the later analysis identified candidate immune exposures from TCR beta sequences and from how often those sequences occurred across donors. About five DR-DQ haplotypes were treated as single units for association and clustering because of strong linkage in the cohort. Class I and class II HLA loci were covered by the typing at four-digit resolution. A later genetic analysis used genome-wide SNP genotypes for about three fifths of the 666 donors, treating that subset as a discovery cohort. An earlier analysis of about 600 of the donors used high-throughput TCR beta sequencing to judge whether each TCR beta V gene segment behaved as functional or pseudogenic. All discovery cohort repertoires had been generated using a single sequencing platform. The study aimed to test whether signatures of past pathogen exposure could be identified by cataloging public T cell receptors. Using immunosequencing, the study profiled T cell repertoires from 500 to 800 subjects and related those repertoires to cytomegalovirus serostatus. Typing coverage differed by locus: A, B, C, DRB1 and DQB1 were typed in about 629-630 donors, DQA1 in 500 to 550, DPA1 in approximately 600, and DPB1 in just under 490. Donor age, sex, ethnicity and CMV serostatus were compiled together with the repertoire data. The study combined high-throughput TCR immunosequencing, statistical association of individual TCRs with disease status, and machine learning to predict cytomegalovirus infection status. Approximately 300 gigabases of sequencing data and approximately 91 million unique TCR sequences made up an early release that covered under 750 HLA-typed donors. The genetic ancestry cluster associated with self-reported Caucasian donors included about 81% of the roughly 390 genotyped donors. Along with the approximately 700-subject first cohort, a separate validation cohort of over a hundred different subjects was used. In a later analysis, previously published TCR beta repertoires from some 640 donors were re-analyzed and high-resolution HLA genotyping was added so that TCR occurrence patterns could be studied. On average, 235,054 unique TCR beta nucleotide sequences were sequenced per donor among 300 to 500 genotyped donors of the cohort, with roughly 18% of those sequences being non-productive. The paper's findings and limits, for the study overall: Because counts were too low, seventeen rarely observed V segments, including chromosome 9 orphons, were left out of the earlier analysis of a few hundred of the donors. Several of the top co-occurrence clusters appeared to be linked to parvovirus B19, influenza, CMV and Epstein-Barr virus, according to a later analysis. The only immune exposure information available for the cohort was CMV serostatus. Only TCR beta chains were sequenced in this cohort, and the absence of alpha or paired-chain data limited detectable features. The authors suggested that the approach could potentially be generalized to other disease states and immunological phenotypes. HLA typing was unavailable for some donors at each locus, so association tests used only the typed subset. A total of 164 TCR beta chains were listed by the study as associated with cytomegalovirus. Sequencing depth was assumed to be roughly uniform across donors in the presence/absence analyses, though that assumption may not hold. A further reported finding was that TCR beta sequences accurately predicted the HLA-A and HLA-B alleles for most subjects in the first cohort. The 87-base-pair reads could not distinguish some IMGT-functional V segments, including TRBV6-2 and TRBV6-3, so those segments were excluded. Compared with equally common non-associated chains, HLA-associated TCR beta chains in a later analysis were more clonally expanded and had lower generation probabilities. A later analysis found that most CMV-associated TCR beta chains appeared HLA-restricted, with HLA associations seemingly driven largely by CMV exposure. A few of the identified cytomegalovirus-associated TCR beta chains were confirmed in vitro to be specific for cytomegalovirus antigens. In both the original and validation cohorts, the classifier was reported to diagnose cytomegalovirus status with high specificity and sensitivity. V-gene and J-gene trimming of TCR beta chains was associated with a missense DCLRE1C variant in a later genetic analysis, and the association was replicated in an independent cohort. An earlier analysis of approximately 590 of the donors showed that most TCR beta V segments appeared in productive rearrangements either about 87% or about 30% of the time, which broadly matched IMGT annotations. Across donors, most TCR sequences were observed very rarely, whereas some public TCRs were present in many individuals. The sequencing pipeline was judged likely to have produced a cluster of highly shared sequence variants as a technical artifact. Linkage disequilibrium might explain the correlated functional status among segregating V segments, but an unknown experimental factor could not be ruled out. A later genetic analysis reported fewer N-insertions in productive TCRs among donors in an Asian-associated ancestry cluster than the 666-donor mean. When HLA alleles, especially DR and DQ, strongly co-occurred, attributing TCR associations to individual alleles was difficult. According to a later analysis, TCR association rates differed among HLA loci, with DRB1 alleles showing the most associated TCRs and HLA-C alleles showing the fewest. Specific HLA alleles were associated with more than 15,000 TCR beta sequences at a false discovery rate of 0.05 in a later analysis.

The cohort was made up of 650 to 700 healthy bone marrow donors. At the time of sampling, all cohort members were nominally healthy, though unrecorded immune exposures were likely present. The donor tested CMV seronegative, placing the donor among the 300 to 450 seronegative members of the cohort. Each donor provided a peripheral blood sample, and peripheral blood mononuclear cells were used for TCR beta sequencing. The Qiagen DNeasy Blood Extraction Kit was used to extract genomic DNA from the blood cell samples. This sequence was found in a woman aged 45-60 years in good health and CMV-seronegative. Recombination connected TRBV6-5 to TRBJ1-1, and perhaps TRBD1 as D gene, on 6 matching bases. What was sequenced was PBMCs. The DNA sequence is as follows: TGTGCCAGCAGTGGGGGCCCGAAGAGAGAAGCTTTCTTT. It encodes CASSGGPKREAFF.